These 23 T cell receptor beta chains originate from one sample sequenced in a study of response to subunit inactivated influenza vaccine. TCRdb reprocessed the RT-PCR reads with MiXCR, giving one entry per CDR3 protein. The profile shows about half a million distinct CDR3 sequences, less than 30% of them singletons. The starting material was CD4+ T cells sorted from PBMCs, obtained 5 days after vaccination. The receptors originated from a man aged 50-59 years who received an inactivated influenza vaccine.

V and J are TRBV4-2 and TRBJ2-3; 10 positions agree with TRBD1. The V gene end was trimmed by 3 bases and the J gene end by 5 bases; junction bases not matched to a gene: 2. CDR1 is LGHNA and CDR2 is YNFKEQ in the germline V gene. The CDR3 totals 14 residues. CDR3 bases: TGTGCCAGCAGCCACGGACAGGGGGGAGATACGCAGTATTTT. Translating gives CASSHGQGGDTQYF.

This chain joins TRBV5-1 and TRBJ2-3; a possible D gene is TRBD2 (5 bases). Germline lookup yields CDR1 SGHRS and CDR2 YFSETQ. CDR3 length: 15 amino acids. Deletions cut 1 base from V and 4 bases from J, with 13 bases between. CDR3 amino acids: CASSLSGFPPDTQYF. The CDR3 DNA reads as TGCGCCAGCAGCTTGAGCGGCTTCCCCCCAGATACGCAGTATTTT.

The rearrangement uses TRBV6-5 and TRBJ2-5; tentative D call: TRBD1 (6 bases). The germline gives CDR1 MNHEY, CDR2 SVGAGI. V was cut by 3 bases and J by 2 bases, with 13 bases left in between. The CDR3 extends over 15 amino acids. The CDR3 is CASSYWGQGQETQYF. The CDR3 region has the DNA TGTGCCAGCAGTTATTGGGGACAAGGGCAAGAGACCCAGTACTTC.

The chain is built from TRBV3-1 and TRBJ1-2, with D uncertain. CDR3 size: 14 residues. Germline V CDR1 and CDR2: LGHDT, YNNKEL (reference sequence). V lost 0 bases and J lost 8, with 13 bases in between. The CDR3 sequence: CASSQDVRYGGYTF. The CDR3 coding sequence is TGTGCCAGCAGCCAAGATGTCCGGTACGGAGGCTACACCTTC.

V usage is TRBV7-9 and J usage is TRBJ2-2, with D perhaps given as TRBD1 or TRBD2 (5 bases each). CDR3 length: 15 amino acids. V gave up 5 bases and J gave up 0 bases, with 10 bases separating them. Germline V gene lookup returns CDR1 SEHNR and CDR2 FQNEAQ (reference sequence). The DNA for the CDR3 is TGTGCCAGCAGCGAGAGGGACCCGAACACCGGGGAGCTGTTTTTT. The encoded protein is CASSERDPNTGELFF.

The chain combines TRBV7-8 with TRBJ2-2; D tentatively fits TRBD1 or TRBD2 (5 bases each). V was pared by 4 bases and J by 1 base, with 19 bases between. CDR1 and CDR2 (germline): SGHVS, FQNEAQ. The CDR3 sequence is 18 residues long. CDR3 protein: CASSSRGRRAVNTGELFF. In DNA, the CDR3 is TGTGCCAGCAGCTCCCGGGGCAGGCGGGCCGTGAACACCGGGGAGCTGTTTTTT. The whole variable domain, filled in from reference TRBV7-8 and TRBJ2-2, reads GAGVSQSPRYKVAKRGQDVALRCDPISGHVSLFWYQQALGQGPEFLTYFQNEAQLDKSGLPSDRFFAERPEGSVSTLKIQRTQQEDSAVYLCASSSRGRRAVNTGELFFGEGSRLTVL.

The chain links TRBV20-1 to TRBJ1-1; a weak D match, TRBD1 (6 bases). The CDR3 is 13 amino acids. V was cut by 4 bases and J by 6 bases, with 15 bases left in between. The V gene's germline CDR1 is DFQATT and CDR2 SNEGSKA (reference sequence). The CDR3 nucleotides read TGCAGTGCTACCGCTACAGGGCGATCTGAAGCTTTCTTT. Encoded protein: CSATATGRSEAFF.

This clonotype was recorded many times. The rearrangement links TRBV5-5 to TRBJ2-5, with D uncertain. The CDR3 has 13 residues. Germline CDR1 and CDR2: SGHKS and YYEKEE (reference sequence). Trimming took 1 base from V and 5 from J, leaving 9 bases between them. CDR3 nucleotides: TGTGCCAGCAGCTTGTTGGGCGTGGAGACCCAGTACTTC. This codes for CASSLLGVETQYF.

This rearrangement joins TRBV6-5 to TRBJ2-5; no reliable D call. Germline assignment: CDR1 MNHEY and CDR2 SVGAGI. The CDR3 sequence is 16 residues long. Trimming pared 1 base from V and 0 bases from J, leaving 12 bases between. The CDR3 coding sequence is TGTGCCAGCAGTTACTTTGCAGGATCGTACCAAGAGACCCAGTACTTC. Translating gives CASSYFAGSYQETQYF.

This clonotype came up once. The genes are TRBV5-1 and TRBJ2-1, with TRBD2 matching 8 bases. The germline CDR1 and CDR2 sequences are SGHRS and YFSETQ. J lost 10 bases, V lost 0 bases, and 3 bases had no gene match. This CDR3 spans 13 amino acids. For the CDR3, the DNA is TGCGCCAGCAGCTTGGGGTCGGGAGGGGAGCAGTTCTTC. Translating gives CASSLGSGGEQFF.

The chain has TRBV5-6 and TRBJ2-3; no clear D gene. Deletions cut 2 bases from V and 3 bases from J, with 10 bases between. Germline values: CDR1 SGHDT, CDR2 YYEEEE. This CDR3 contains 14 residues. The CDR3 nucleotides are TGTGCCAGCAGCTTTTGGCGGAGAACAGATACGCAGTATTTT. Translating gives CASSFWRRTDTQYF. The variable domain in full, with the rest retrieved from reference TRBV5-6 and TRBJ2-3, is DAGVTQSPTHLIKTRGQQVTLRCSPKSGHDTVSWYQQALGQGPQFIFQYYEEEERQRGNFPDRFSGHQFPNYSSELNVNALLLGDSALYLCASSFWRRTDTQYFGPGTRLTVL.

This clonotype was detected a few times. The rearrangement links TRBV6-2 or TRBV6-3 to TRBJ2-1, with a tentative D call TRBD2 (7 bases). Germline V CDR1 and CDR2: MNHEY, SVGEGT. The V gene lost 0 bases and the J gene lost 3 bases, with 27 bases spanning the gap. The CDR3 has 21 amino acids. The CDR3 DNA reads TGTGCCAGCAGTTACTCTCCCCCCAGCGGGGACACAAAAACCTTCTACAATGAGCAGTTCTTC. Translating gives CASSYSPPSGDTKTFYNEQFF.

In its sample, this clonotype was seen a few times. The rearrangement uses TRBV7-9 and TRBJ1-2, with D perhaps matching TRBD1 (6 bases). This CDR3 spans 16 amino acids. The V gene lost 3 bases and the J gene lost 0 bases, with 14 bases spanning the gap. Germline loops: CDR1 SEHNR, CDR2 FQNEAQ (reference sequence). DNA of the CDR3: TGTGCCAGCAGCTTCGTCGACAGGCGAGCTAACTATGGCTACACCTTC. It codes for CASSFVDRRANYGYTF.

The chain links TRBV6-5 to TRBJ2-1; no firm D call. The CDR3 runs 12 residues. Trimming cost V 6 bases and J 5 bases, with 8 bases left between them. Germline CDR1 is MNHEY and CDR2 is SVGAGI. Here the CDR3 reads CASSHGNNEQFF. The CDR3 DNA reads as TGTGCCAGCAGCCACGGCAACAATGAGCAGTTCTTC.

The chain recombines TRBV12-3 or TRBV12-4 with TRBJ2-7, with TRBD2 matching over 14 bases. The trim removed 5 bases at V and 0 bases at J, leaving 9 bases unmatched. The CDR3 sequence is 18 residues long. The CDR3 DNA is TGTGCCAGCAGTCCGACGGGACTAGCGGGAGCCCGCTCCTACGAGCAGTACTTC. Its translation: CASSPTGLAGARSYEQYF.

The chain employs TRBV4-1 and TRBJ2-3; TRBD1 might be the D (5 bases). This CDR3 is 15 amino acids long. The germline V and J ends were trimmed by 3 bases and 3 bases, with 13 bases remaining between them. Germline values: CDR1 MGHRA, CDR2 YSYEKL. The CDR3, as DNA: TGCGCCAGCAGCCAGTCGCAGGGTAGGACAGATACGCAGTATTTT. Protein sequence: CASSQSQGRTDTQYF.

The rearrangement uses TRBV7-8 and TRBJ2-7; D is uncertain. V dropped 7 bases and J dropped 7 bases, with 11 bases sitting between them. The germline CDR1 and CDR2 sequences are SGHVS and FQNEAQ. This CDR3 is built from 11 residues. CDR3 residues: CASTGGWEQYF. Here the CDR3 DNA reads TGTGCCAGCACCGGCGGCTGGGAGCAGTACTTC.

The J gene is TRBJ2-1, the V gene TRBV10-1, with D tentatively TRBD1 (5 bases). Between the trimmed V and J ends, which lost 6 bases and 7 bases, there was a span of 19 bases. CDR1 is WNHNN and CDR2 is SYGVQD in the germline V gene (reference sequence). This CDR3 contains 15 residues. CDR3 nucleotides: TGCGCCAGCAGCACTTCGACAGCCGCATGGAATGAGCAGTTCTTC. As protein: CASSTSTAAWNEQFF.

This clonotype was seen a few times. The J gene is TRBJ2-3, the V gene TRBV4-2, with 9 bases matching TRBD1. V lost 1 base, J lost 3 bases, and 5 bases stayed unmatched. This CDR3 comprises 16 residues. The germline CDR1 and CDR2 sequences are LGHNA and YNFKEQ. CDR3 coding DNA: TGTGCCAGCAGCCAAGGACAGGGGGTCCAAACAGATACGCAGTATTTT. Amino acids: CASSQGQGVQTDTQYF.

This clonotype was seen only a few times. This sequence joins TRBV7-9 and TRBJ2-3, with TRBD2 matching 11 bases. This CDR3 is built from 16 residues. From germline, CDR1 is SEHNR and CDR2 FQNEAQ (reference sequence). Unmatched junction bases numbered 8, after V lost 3 bases and J lost 6 bases. This CDR3 reads CASSFFSGGAGDTQYF. The CDR3 nucleotides are TGTGCCAGCAGCTTCTTTAGCGGGGGGGCCGGGGATACGCAGTATTTT.

In its sample, this clonotype was seen a few times. The chain has TRBV7-2 and TRBJ1-6; the D gene is possibly TRBD1 (6 bases). The V and J ends lost 5 bases and 11 bases respectively, with 16 bases between them. Looked up from germline, CDR1 is SGHTA and CDR2 is FQGNSA. This CDR3 has 14 amino acids. The chain's CDR3 is CASSLGGVGTPLHF. The CDR3 DNA follows: TGTGCCAGCAGCCTAGGGGGGGTTGGGACACCCCTCCACTTT.

In this sample, this clonotype turned up many times. J is TRBJ1-6 and V is TRBV4-2; D not resolved. V lost 3 bases, J lost 2 bases, and 14 bases lay in between. Germline V gives CDR1 LGHNA, CDR2 YNFKEQ. This CDR3 is 17 amino acids long. CDR3 sequence reads: CASSHTPAGTYNSPLHF. The CDR3 coding sequence is TGTGCCAGCAGCCATACTCCGGCGGGGACCTATAATTCACCCCTCCACTTT.

This clonotype was seen a few times. This chain uses TRBV29-1 with TRBJ2-5, with 7 nucleotides matching TRBD1. Germline lookup yields CDR1 SQVTM and CDR2 ANQGSEA. J was trimmed by 9 bases and V by 6 bases; bases with no gene match: 25. CDR3 length: 17 amino acids. CDR3 coding DNA: TGCAGCGTGGGGGTGACTAAGGGGGCTTTAGCCGCACGTCCCCAGTACTTC. Translated, it gives CSVGVTKGALAARPQYF. Full variable domain (outside the CDR3, taken from reference TRBV29-1 and TRBJ2-5): SAVISQKPSRDICQRGTSLTIQCQVDSQVTMMFWYRQQPGQSLTLIATANQGSEATYESGFVIDKFPISRPNLTFSTLTVSNMSPEDSSIYLCSVGVTKGALAARPQYFGPGTRLLVL.